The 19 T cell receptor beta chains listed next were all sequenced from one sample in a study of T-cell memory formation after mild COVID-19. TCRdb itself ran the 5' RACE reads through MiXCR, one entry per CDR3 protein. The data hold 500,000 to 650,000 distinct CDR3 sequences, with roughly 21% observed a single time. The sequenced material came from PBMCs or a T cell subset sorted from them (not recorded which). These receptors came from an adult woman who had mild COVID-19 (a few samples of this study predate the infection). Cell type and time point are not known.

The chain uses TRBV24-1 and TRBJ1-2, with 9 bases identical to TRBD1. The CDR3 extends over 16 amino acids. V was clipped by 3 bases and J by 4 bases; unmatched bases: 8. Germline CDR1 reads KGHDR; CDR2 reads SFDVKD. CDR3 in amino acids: CATSDPQGADLYGYTF. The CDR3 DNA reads TGTGCCACCAGTGATCCACAGGGGGCGGACCTCTATGGCTACACCTTC.

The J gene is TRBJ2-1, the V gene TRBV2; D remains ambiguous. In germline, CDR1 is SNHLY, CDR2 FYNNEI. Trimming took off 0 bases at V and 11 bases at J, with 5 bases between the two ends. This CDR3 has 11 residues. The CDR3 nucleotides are TGTGCCAGCAGTGAAGCGCTTCAGCAGTTCTTC. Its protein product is CASSEALQQFF.

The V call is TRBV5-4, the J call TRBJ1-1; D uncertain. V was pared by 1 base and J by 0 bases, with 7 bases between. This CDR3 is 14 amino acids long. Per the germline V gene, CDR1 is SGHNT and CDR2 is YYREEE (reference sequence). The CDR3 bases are TGTGCCAGCAGCTTGTCCCAGGTGAACACTGAAGCTTTCTTT. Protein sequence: CASSLSQVNTEAFF. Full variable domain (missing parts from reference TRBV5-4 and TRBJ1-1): ETGVTQSPTHLIKTRGQQVTLRCSSQSGHNTVSWYQQALGQGPQFIFQYYREEENGRGNFPPRFSGLQFPNYSSELNVNALELDDSALYLCASSLSQVNTEAFFGQGTRLTVV.

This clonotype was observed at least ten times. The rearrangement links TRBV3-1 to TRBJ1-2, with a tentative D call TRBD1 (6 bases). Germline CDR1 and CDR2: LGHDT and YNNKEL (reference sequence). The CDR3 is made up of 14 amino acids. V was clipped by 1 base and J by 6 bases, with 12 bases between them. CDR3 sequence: CASSQVGGHNGYTF. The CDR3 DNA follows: TGTGCCAGCAGCCAAGTTGGGGGGCATAATGGCTACACCTTC.

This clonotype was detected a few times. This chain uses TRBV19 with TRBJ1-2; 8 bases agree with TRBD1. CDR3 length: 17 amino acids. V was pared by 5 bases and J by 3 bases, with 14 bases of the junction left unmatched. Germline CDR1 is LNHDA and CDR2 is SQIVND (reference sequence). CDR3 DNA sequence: TGTGCCAGTAGTGCTACTCATTCAGGGGGCGCTGACTATGGCTACACCTTC. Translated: CASSATHSGGADYGYTF. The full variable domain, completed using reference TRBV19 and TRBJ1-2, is DGGITQSPKYLFRKEGQNVTLSCEQNLNHDAMYWYRQDPGQGLRLIYYSQIVNDFQKGDIAEGYSVSREKKESFPLTVTSAQKNPTAFYLCASSATHSGGADYGYTFGSGTRLTVV.

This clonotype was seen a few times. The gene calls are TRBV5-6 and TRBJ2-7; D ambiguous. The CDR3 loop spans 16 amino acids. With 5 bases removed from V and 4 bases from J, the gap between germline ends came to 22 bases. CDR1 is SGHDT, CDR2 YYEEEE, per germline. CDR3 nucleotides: TGTGCCAGCAGTCCTCCGGGCTTCTCATACGCTTACGAGCAGTACTTC. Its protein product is CASSPPGFSYAYEQYF.

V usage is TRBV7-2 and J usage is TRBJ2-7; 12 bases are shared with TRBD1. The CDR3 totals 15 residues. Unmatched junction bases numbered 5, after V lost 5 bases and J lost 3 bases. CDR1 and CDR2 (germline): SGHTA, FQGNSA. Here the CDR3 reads CASSARDRGHYEQYF. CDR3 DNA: TGTGCCAGCAGCGCCCGGGACAGGGGGCACTACGAGCAGTACTTC.

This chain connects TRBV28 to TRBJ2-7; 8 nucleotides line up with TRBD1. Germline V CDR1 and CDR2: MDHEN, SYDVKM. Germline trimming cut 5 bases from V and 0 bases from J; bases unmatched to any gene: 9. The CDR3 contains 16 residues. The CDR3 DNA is TGTGCCAGCAGTGGAAGACAGGGGAAGACCTCCTACGAGCAGTACTTC. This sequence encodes CASSGRQGKTSYEQYF.

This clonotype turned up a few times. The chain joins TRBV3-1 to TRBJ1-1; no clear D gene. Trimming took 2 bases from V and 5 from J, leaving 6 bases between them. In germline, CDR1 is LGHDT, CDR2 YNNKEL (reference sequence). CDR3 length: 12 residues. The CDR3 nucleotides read TGTGCCAGCAGCCAAAACCCAACTGAAGCTTTCTTT. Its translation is CASSQNPTEAFF.

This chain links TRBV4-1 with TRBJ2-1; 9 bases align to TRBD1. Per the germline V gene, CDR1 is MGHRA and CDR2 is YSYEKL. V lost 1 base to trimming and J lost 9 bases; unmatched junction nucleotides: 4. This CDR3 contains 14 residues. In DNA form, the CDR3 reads TGCGCCAGCAGCCAAGGGGACAGGGAGGGTGAGCAGTTCTTC. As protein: CASSQGDREGEQFF.

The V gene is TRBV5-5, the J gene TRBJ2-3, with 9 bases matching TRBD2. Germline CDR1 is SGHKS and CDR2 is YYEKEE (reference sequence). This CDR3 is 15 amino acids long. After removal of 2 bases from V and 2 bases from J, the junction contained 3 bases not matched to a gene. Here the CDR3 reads CASSFGLANTDTQYF. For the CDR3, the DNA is TGTGCCAGCAGCTTTGGACTAGCGAACACAGATACGCAGTATTTT.

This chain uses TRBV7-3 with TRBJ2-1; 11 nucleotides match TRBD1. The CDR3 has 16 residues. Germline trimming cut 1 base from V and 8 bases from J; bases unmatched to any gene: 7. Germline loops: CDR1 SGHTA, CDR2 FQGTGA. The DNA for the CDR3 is TGTGCCAGCAGCTTAATAGGGACAGGGGGTAGGGATGAGCAGTTCTTC. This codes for CASSLIGTGGRDEQFF.

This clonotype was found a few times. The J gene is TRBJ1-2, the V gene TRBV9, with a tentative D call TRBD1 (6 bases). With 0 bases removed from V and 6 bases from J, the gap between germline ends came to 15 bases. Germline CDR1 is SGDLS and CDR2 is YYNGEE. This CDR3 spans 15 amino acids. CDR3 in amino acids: CASSVAWTASDGYTF. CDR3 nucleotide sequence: TGTGCCAGCAGCGTAGCTTGGACAGCCAGTGATGGCTACACCTTC.

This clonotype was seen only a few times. Written as DNA, the CDR3 is TGCAGTGCGGGCGGACAGGGCGGGCCCTACAATGAGCAGTTCTTC. Translating gives CSAGGQGGPYNEQFF. The gene calls are TRBV20-1 and TRBJ2-1, with TRBD1 identical over 8 bases. This CDR3 has 15 residues. The junction had 9 bases not matched to a gene; V was cut back by 6 bases and J by 2 bases. The V gene's germline CDR1 is DFQATT and CDR2 SNEGSKA (reference sequence).

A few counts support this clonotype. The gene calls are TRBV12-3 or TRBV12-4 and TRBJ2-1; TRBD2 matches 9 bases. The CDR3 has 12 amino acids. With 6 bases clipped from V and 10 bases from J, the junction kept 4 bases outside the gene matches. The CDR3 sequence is CASRDSGGEQFF. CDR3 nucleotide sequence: TGTGCCAGCAGGGATAGCGGGGGAGAGCAGTTCTTC.

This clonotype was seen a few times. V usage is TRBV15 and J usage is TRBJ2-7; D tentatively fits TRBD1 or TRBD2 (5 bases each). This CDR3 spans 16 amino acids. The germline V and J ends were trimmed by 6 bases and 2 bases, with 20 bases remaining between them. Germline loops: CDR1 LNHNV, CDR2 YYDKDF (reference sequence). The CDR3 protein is CATSKGAADTTYEQYF. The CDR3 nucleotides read TGTGCCACCAGTAAAGGGGCAGCGGACACGACCTACGAGCAGTACTTC.

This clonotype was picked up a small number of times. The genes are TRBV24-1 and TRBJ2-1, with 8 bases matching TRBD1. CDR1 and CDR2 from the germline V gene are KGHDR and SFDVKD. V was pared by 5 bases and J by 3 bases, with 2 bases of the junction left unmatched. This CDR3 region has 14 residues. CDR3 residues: CATSVGQGYNEQFF. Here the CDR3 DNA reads TGTGCCACCAGTGTCGGACAGGGCTACAATGAGCAGTTCTTC.

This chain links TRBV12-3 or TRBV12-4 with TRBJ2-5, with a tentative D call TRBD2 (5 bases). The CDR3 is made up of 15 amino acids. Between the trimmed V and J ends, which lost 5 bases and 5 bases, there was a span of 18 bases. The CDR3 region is CASSTGLNSEETQYF. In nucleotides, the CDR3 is TGTGCCAGCAGTACCGGACTTAACTCCGAGGAGACCCAGTACTTC.

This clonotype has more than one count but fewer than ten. CDR3 DNA sequence: TGTGCCAGCAGCCCTCTGGCCCGGGCAGCCGGGTCCTCCAGGGAGTACTTC. Translating it yields CASSPLARAAGSSREYF. V and J are TRBV7-8 and TRBJ2-7; TRBD1 is a possible D gene (5 bases). Germline CDR1 is SGHVS and CDR2 is FQNEAQ. V was trimmed by 5 bases and J by 11 bases, leaving 31 bases between them. This CDR3 spans 17 amino acids.